This T cell receptor (beta chain) came from a study of identical twins. Concerning this clonotype itself: Its specificity is not known.

With template switching, a universal primer site was added, and the cDNA carried unique molecular identifiers. A single record per CDR3 protein comes from TCRdb applying MiXCR to the 5' RACE reads. The sample yields more than 600,000 distinct CDR3 sequences, over 15% seen once. Donors were all healthy Caucasians. This CDR3 contains 17 residues. The J segment lost 2 bases and the V segment lost 1 base, leaving 7 bases of the junction unmatched. CDR1 and CDR2 from the germline V gene are MNHEY and SMNVEV (reference sequence). Broader study findings: Fewer insertions characterized abundant cord blood beta clonotypes, whereas memory repertoires showed none. Sequences that were beta out-of-frame showed weaker excess twin sharing.

These same records also appear under a second study, on T cells expressing NK-cell markers.

V gene TRBV27 combines with J gene TRBJ2-3, with TRBD1 matching 9 bases. The receptor comes from a woman under 30 in good health. Sequencing input: PBMCs. CDR3 nucleotides: TGTGCCAGCAGTTTATGGGTGGGGACAGGGTCCACAGATACGCAGTATTTT. Amino acid sequence: CASSLWVGTGSTDTQYF.